There are a few counts of the clone carrying this TCR beta chain. TCRdb independently ran MiXCR on the RT-PCR reads; one entry per CDR3 protein. The sample consists of hundreds of thousands of distinct CDR3 sequences, 11% to 15% of them appearing once. Per germline, CDR1 SGHRS and CDR2 YFSETQ. This CDR3 has 16 residues. The V segment lost 4 bases and the J segment 0 bases; nucleotides outside the gene matches: 9. The sample comprised memory CD4+ T cells from blood. The rearrangement links TRBV5-1 to TRBJ1-2, with 7 bases fitting TRBD1. This sequence was found in a female donor in good health, serving as a healthy control. The CDR3 reads CASSPGQPLTNYGYTF. CDR3 DNA: TGCGCCAGCAGCCCGGGACAGCCTTTAACTAACTATGGCTACACCTTC. Combining the CDR3 with reference TRBV5-1 and TRBJ1-2 gives the whole variable domain KAGVTQTPRYLIKTRGQQVTLSCSPISGHRSVSWYQQTPGQGLQFLFEYFSETQRNKGNFPGRFSGRQFSNSRSEMNVSTLELGDSALYLCASSPGQPLTNYGYTFGSGTRLTVV.